This T cell receptor (beta chain) came from a study of cytomegalovirus exposure and HLA in healthy donors. Primers: 60 Vbeta forward and 13 Jbeta reverse. The method was immunoSEQ multiplex PCR; TCRdb's version includes in-frame clones alone and lacks a portion of them. The table includes approximately 160,000 clones, about 83% detected once. Comments on this clone: Its antigen is unknown.

Study findings and constraints: Sequences of the TCR beta chain were said to predict the HLA-A and HLA-B alleles of most subjects accurately. Reports showed the classifier diagnosing cytomegalovirus status with high specificity and sensitivity. It was about 150 TCR beta chains that were listed as cytomegalovirus-associated. An analysis that was carried out later associated 16,000 or so TCR beta sequences with HLA alleles at 0.05 false discovery rate.

This CDR3 spans 14 amino acids. Per germline, CDR1 LGHNA and CDR2 YNFKEQ. Between the trimmed V and J ends, which lost 5 bases and 4 bases, there was a span of 11 bases. The sample taken for sequencing was PBMCs. The J gene is TRBJ1-4, the V gene TRBV4-2, with D perhaps TRBD1 (5 bases). The origin of this receptor is a girl aged 5-17 years in good health and CMV-seropositive. The CDR3 sequence: CASSGASYNEKLFF. The CDR3 coding sequence is TGTGCCAGCAGCGGGGCATCATATAATGAAAAACTGTTTTTT.